A single sample gave rise to the 19 T cell receptor beta chains below, sequenced in a study of blood T cell repertoires in COVID-19. Measured with immunoSEQ multiplex PCR; TCRdb has only the in-frame clones, and not every one. The sample has around 58,000 clones, about nine tenths seen once; the top ten hold around 4.5%. The material sequenced was peripheral blood. The receptor set was obtained from a human donor in a cohort sampled during active COVID-19.

The chain joins TRBV6-5 to TRBJ1-5, with 7 bases matching TRBD1. Germline-derived CDR1 and CDR2 are MNHEY and SVGAGI. The CDR3 extends over 15 amino acids. J gave up 0 bases and V 5 bases, and 4 bases lay outside the gene matches. The CDR3 DNA is TGTGCCAGCAGTCTCAGGGGGAATAGCAATCAGCCCCAGCATTTT. Translated, it gives CASSLRGNSNQPQHF.

The rearrangement joins TRBV18 to TRBJ2-7; D call uncertain. CDR3 size: 14 residues. Trimming cost V 2 bases and J 0 bases, with 8 bases left between them. In germline, CDR1 is KGHSH, CDR2 LQKENI. The CDR3 nucleotides are TGTGCCAGCTCACCAGGCTCCTCCTCCTACGAGCAGTACTTC. Translation: CASSPGSSSYEQYF.

The chain's CDR3 is CASSESGLEQYF. CDR3 nucleotides: TGTGCCAGCAGTGAAAGCGGGTTGGAGCAGTACTTC. The genes are TRBV2 and TRBJ2-7; TRBD2 might be the D (6 bases). CDR3 length equals 12 residues. Germline V gives CDR1 SNHLY, CDR2 FYNNEI. V lost 2 bases to trimming and J lost 7 bases, with 9 bases between them.

The genes are TRBV18 and TRBJ2-3, with TRBD2 identical over 7 bases. Germline V gene sequence: CDR1 KGHSH, CDR2 LQKENI. V gave up 3 bases and J gave up 5 bases; unmatched junction bases: 5. The CDR3 covers 14 residues. Here the CDR3 DNA reads TGTGCCAGCTCACCCCAGCGGGGTGTAGATACGCAGTATTTT. It is translated as CASSPQRGVDTQYF.

This sequence joins TRBV5-1 and TRBJ1-4, with D possibly matching TRBD1 (5 bases). V lost 0 bases, J lost 0 bases, and 18 bases lay in between. The CDR3 totals 19 residues. Germline values: CDR1 SGHRS, CDR2 YFSETQ. The CDR3 DNA reads TGCGCCAGCAGCTTGGCTAAACAGGCGACATACGCAACTAATGAAAAACTGTTTTTT. The encoded protein is CASSLAKQATYATNEKLFF.

The chain is built from TRBV5-1 and TRBJ2-7, with TRBD2 identical over 13 bases. V dropped 4 bases and J dropped 5; count of bases not matched to a gene: 18. Germline assignment: CDR1 SGHRS and CDR2 YFSETQ. CDR3 length: 19 amino acids. CDR3 amino acids: CASSRGGSPGLAGFHEQYF. For the CDR3, the DNA is TGCGCCAGCAGCCGAGGGGGATCTCCGGGACTAGCGGGATTTCACGAGCAGTACTTC. The full variable domain, rest sourced from reference TRBV5-1 and TRBJ2-7, is KAGVTQTPRYLIKTRGQQVTLSCSPISGHRSVSWYQQTPGQGLQFLFEYFSETQRNKGNFPGRFSGRQFSNSRSEMNVSTLELGDSALYLCASSRGGSPGLAGFHEQYFGPGTRLTVT.

The table lists this clone with a few counts. The chain carries TRBV6-6 and TRBJ1-2; D perhaps matches TRBD1 (5 bases). Trimming left V 3 bases short and J 2 bases short, with 16 bases between. There are 16 residues in the CDR3. From germline, CDR1 is MNHNY and CDR2 SVGAGI (reference sequence). CDR3 loop: CASSYSRVERNYGYTF. CDR3 DNA sequence: TGTGCCAGCAGTTATAGCAGGGTTGAAAGAAACTATGGCTACACCTTC.

V is TRBV3-1 (or the pseudogene TRBV3-2) and J is TRBJ2-3, with 7 bases lining up with TRBD1. Germline loops: CDR1 LGHDT, CDR2 YNNKEL (reference sequence). V shed 3 bases, J shed 10 bases, and the junction held 10 bases outside the gene matches. The CDR3 sequence is 14 residues long. The CDR3 loop is CASSHRTGQEAQYF. The CDR3 bases are TGTGCCAGCAGCCATCGGACAGGCCAAGAGGCGCAGTATTTT.

In its sample, this clone was seen a few times. V is TRBV30 and J is TRBJ1-1; D might be TRBD1 (5 bases). V was pared by 1 base and J by 0 bases, with 18 bases between. Per germline, CDR1 GTSNPN and CDR2 SVGIG (reference sequence). The CDR3 runs 17 residues. The CDR3 reads CAWSATQGGALNTEAFF. The CDR3 DNA reads as TGTGCCTGGAGTGCAACTCAGGGAGGGGCTTTGAACACTGAAGCTTTCTTT.

This clone has a handful of counts. The chain carries TRBV2 and TRBJ2-7; TRBD1 is a possible D gene (6 bases). The CDR3 length is 15 residues. The germline gives CDR1 SNHLY, CDR2 FYNNEI. The V and J ends lost 6 bases and 8 bases respectively, with 23 bases between them. CDR3 loop: CASSTDGLRQGKQYF. CDR3 in DNA: TGTGCCAGCAGCACTGACGGCCTCCGGCAGGGGAAGCAGTACTTC.

The rearrangement links TRBV6-5 to TRBJ1-1; D might be TRBD1 (5 bases). Germline V gives CDR1 MNHEY, CDR2 SVGAGI. Trimming shortened V by 2 bases and J by 3 bases, and 7 bases separated the two germline ends. The CDR3 sequence is 13 residues long. The CDR3 is CASSYEGDTEAFF. In DNA, the CDR3 is TGTGCCAGCAGTTACGAAGGGGACACTGAAGCTTTCTTT.

The chain links TRBV28 to TRBJ2-1; D is unresolved. Germline loops: CDR1 MDHEN, CDR2 SYDVKM. This CDR3 contains 15 residues. V was clipped by 6 bases and J by 2 bases, with 14 bases between them. The CDR3 protein is CASSPNLPAYNEQFF. In DNA, the CDR3 is TGTGCCAGCAGCCCAAATCTGCCAGCCTACAATGAGCAGTTCTTC.

This clone was detected once. The chain joins TRBV9 to TRBJ2-3; possibly TRBD1 for D (6 bases). V was pared by 4 bases and J by 3 bases, with 15 bases between. The CDR3 spans 15 residues. Germline V CDR1 and CDR2: SGDLS, YYNGEE. This CDR3 is CASSPNRVGTDTQYF. Written as DNA, the CDR3 is TGTGCCAGCAGCCCTAACAGGGTAGGGACAGATACGCAGTATTTT.

Points on this clone: The junction shows a germline mismatch at one end, possibly a read error. The chain has TRBV7-7 and TRBJ2-1, with D maybe TRBD2 (5 bases). The CDR3 runs to 12 residues. The germline V gene encodes CDR1 SSHAT and CDR2 FNYEAQ (reference sequence). CDR3 nucleotides: TGTGCTAGCAGCTTGGCGGGCGGTGAGCAGTTCTTC. This translates into CASSLAGGEQFF.

The V and J genes are TRBV3-1 (or the pseudogene TRBV3-2) and TRBJ1-5, with 7 bases identical to TRBD1. V gave up 4 bases and J gave up 6 bases; unmatched junction bases: 9. CDR1 is LGHDT, CDR2 YNNKEL, per germline (reference sequence). This CDR3 has 15 residues. The CDR3 bases are TGTGCCAGCAGCCCGTATCCACAGGGGACTCAGCCCCAGCATTTT. Its protein is CASSPYPQGTQPQHF.

The CDR3 sequence: CASGRGGDNEQFF. CDR3 nucleotide sequence: TGTGCCAGCGGCCGCGGCGGAGACAATGAGCAGTTCTTC. The chain recombines TRBV28 with TRBJ2-1, with D uncertain. CDR1 and CDR2 (germline): MDHEN, SYDVKM. The CDR3 extends over 13 amino acids. Trimming removed 8 bases from V and 5 bases from J, with 13 bases in between.

This clone has a single count. The rearrangement uses TRBV28 and TRBJ2-1; TRBD2 agrees at 10 bases. This CDR3 contains 14 residues. The trim removed 3 bases at V and 5 bases at J, leaving 1 base unmatched. CDR1 is MDHEN and CDR2 is SYDVKM in the germline V gene. The CDR3 loop is CASSFTSGNNEQFF. The CDR3 region has the DNA TGTGCCAGCAGTTTTACTAGCGGGAACAATGAGCAGTTCTTC.

This chain links TRBV7-9 with TRBJ2-7; 7 nucleotides line up with TRBD2. This CDR3 is built from 15 residues. Per the germline V gene, CDR1 is SEHNR and CDR2 is FQNEAQ (reference sequence). J gave up 0 bases and V 5 bases, and 7 bases lay outside the gene matches. CDR3 DNA: TGTGCCAGCAGCCCTGTGGGGGGGACCTCCTACGAGCAGTACTTC. It specifies CASSPVGGTSYEQYF. Full variable domain (rest looked up from reference TRBV7-9 and TRBJ2-7): DTGVSQNPRHKITKRGQNVTFRCDPISEHNRLYWYRQTLGQGPEFLTYFQNEAQLEKSRLLSDRFSAERPKGSFSTLEIQRTEQGDSAMYLCASSPVGGTSYEQYFGPGTRLTVT.

The J gene is TRBJ1-3, the V gene TRBV18; D perhaps matches TRBD1 (5 bases). Germline lookup yields CDR1 KGHSH and CDR2 LQKENI. The CDR3 loop spans 14 amino acids. Trimming took 2 bases from V and 7 from J, leaving 12 bases between them. This chain's CDR3 is CASSPGAGLNTIYF. The DNA for the CDR3 is TGTGCCAGCTCACCAGGGGCAGGGTTGAACACCATATATTTT.